These 13 T cell receptor beta chains were all obtained from the same sample, sequenced in a study of cytomegalovirus exposure and HLA in healthy donors (dated by TCRdb to the late 2010s). Receptors were amplified or captured by the immunoSEQ multiplex PCR assay. For the multiplex PCR, a mixture combining 60 forward primers for TCR Vbeta segments and 13 reverse primers for TCR Jbeta segments was used. The immuneACCESS repertoire file appears here via TCRdb, limited to in-frame rearrangements. These files lack a portion of the clones; in checked studies, under half of the deficit traces to unresolved V genes, and the cause of the others is not known. The sample has 150,000 or so clones on record, approximately 80% of them singletons. Roughly 2.1% of the sample is in the top ten clones. Material: PBMCs. These receptors all stem from a man aged 45 to 65 in good health and CMV-seropositive.

The J gene is TRBJ2-7, the V gene TRBV10-3; 13 bases agree with TRBD2. J gave up 3 bases and V 3 bases, and 8 bases lay outside the gene matches. Germline loops: CDR1 ENHRY, CDR2 SYGVKD. The CDR3 has 17 amino acids. This CDR3 reads CAISELAGGPSDYEQYF. DNA of the CDR3: TGTGCCATCAGTGAACTAGCGGGGGGGCCGTCGGACTACGAGCAGTACTTC.

The V call is TRBV4-3, the J call TRBJ2-5; TRBD2 matches 7 bases. With V trimmed by 4 bases and J by 5 bases, 4 bases remained unmatched. The CDR3 is 13 residues long. The V gene's germline CDR1 is LGHNA and CDR2 YSLEER. The CDR3 region is CASSRGLVETQYF. The DNA of the CDR3 is TGCGCCAGCAGCCGCGGACTAGTGGAGACCCAGTACTTC.

The CDR3 loop reads CASSLQQGQPQHF. The CDR3 nucleotides are TGTGCCAGCAGTTTACAACAGGGACAGCCCCAGCATTTT. V is TRBV6-5 and J is TRBJ1-5, with D perhaps matching TRBD1 (6 bases). Germline CDR1 MNHEY, CDR2 SVGAGI. Trimming left V 4 bases short and J 7 bases short, with 11 bases between. This CDR3 contains 13 residues.

This clone was seen only a few times. J is TRBJ1-1 and V is TRBV6-5; weak D call: TRBD1 (5 bases). Germline CDR1 is MNHEY and CDR2 is SVGAGI. The CDR3 is 13 residues long. Deletions cut 7 bases from V and 5 bases from J, with 14 bases between. CDR3 nucleotide sequence: TGTGCCAGCAAAAGGGGTCCCCGAACTGAAGCTTTCTTT. Translating gives CASKRGPRTEAFF.

V usage is TRBV7-2 and J usage is TRBJ1-1; 9 nucleotides agree with TRBD1. This CDR3 is built from 13 residues. The J segment lost 6 bases and the V segment lost 6 bases, leaving 5 bases of the junction unmatched. Germline V gives CDR1 SGHTA, CDR2 FQGNSA. The CDR3 region is CASSNRGRPEAFF. The CDR3, as DNA: TGTGCCAGCAGTAACAGGGGGCGCCCTGAAGCTTTCTTT.

The V gene is TRBV4-3, the J gene TRBJ1-3, with D unresolved. The germline CDR1 and CDR2 sequences are LGHNA and YSLEER. This CDR3 is 13 amino acids long. Trimming left V 0 bases short and J 5 bases short, with 5 bases between. CDR3 DNA sequence: TGCGCCAGCAGCCAAGAACTTAGAAACACCATATATTTT. It is translated as CASSQELRNTIYF.

The rearrangement joins TRBV6-1 to TRBJ2-3; 7 bases are shared with TRBD2. Unmatched junction bases numbered 11, after V lost 3 bases and J lost 2 bases. Per germline, CDR1 MNHNS and CDR2 SASEGT. The CDR3 sequence is 17 residues long. The CDR3 reads CASSDRPAGTPTDTQYF. CDR3 DNA: TGTGCCAGCAGTGACCGACCAGCGGGGACCCCCACAGATACGCAGTATTTT.

The chain has TRBV5-1 and TRBJ2-1; TRBD2 agrees at 10 bases. The CDR3 contains 18 residues. Germline V gene sequence: CDR1 SGHRS, CDR2 YFSETQ. V lost 4 bases and J lost 0; bases outside the gene matches: 10. CDR3 coding DNA: TGCGCCAGCAGCCCCCAACCGGGACTAGCGAGCTCCTACAATGAGCAGTTCTTC. Translation: CASSPQPGLASSYNEQFF.

This chain uses TRBV5-4 with TRBJ2-7; 8 positions match TRBD1. V lost 4 bases to trimming and J lost 3 bases; unmatched junction nucleotides: 9. This CDR3 spans 15 amino acids. CDR1 is SGHNT, CDR2 YYREEE, per germline (reference sequence). CDR3 sequence: CASSPSGDRSYEQYF. In DNA, the CDR3 is TGTGCCAGCAGCCCATCCGGGGACAGGAGCTACGAGCAGTACTTC.

The chain carries TRBV6-5 and TRBJ2-5, with a tentative D call TRBD2 (6 bases). The germline V gene has CDR1 MNHEY and CDR2 SVGAGI. The CDR3 is 15 residues long. V was trimmed by 1 base and J by 5 bases, leaving 14 bases between them. CDR3 protein: CASSYWVGLRETQYF. In DNA, the CDR3 is TGTGCCAGCAGTTACTGGGTGGGACTCAGGGAGACCCAGTACTTC.

The genes are TRBV7-6 and TRBJ1-5; weak D call: TRBD1 (5 bases). From germline, CDR1 is SGHVS and CDR2 FNYEAQ. The CDR3 runs to 13 residues. V lost 5 bases, J lost 5 bases, and 10 bases lay in between. The CDR3 sequence is CASSQGMDQPQHF. In nucleotides, the CDR3 is TGTGCCAGCAGCCAGGGAATGGATCAGCCCCAGCATTTT.

The rearrangement joins TRBV19 to TRBJ2-5; D gene uncertain. Germline lookup yields CDR1 LNHDA and CDR2 SQIVND (reference sequence). Trimming pared 1 base from V and 1 base from J, leaving 7 bases between. The CDR3 has 14 amino acids. This CDR3 is CASSIGTAQETQYF. The CDR3 coding sequence is TGTGCCAGTAGTATAGGAACAGCCCAAGAGACCCAGTACTTC.

To note about this clone: At the DNA level, this CDR3 is encoded by other sequences in the same sample as well. The rearrangement links TRBV30 to TRBJ2-7, with D unclear. Germline lookup yields CDR1 GTSNPN and CDR2 SVGIG (reference sequence). The CDR3 has 11 residues. Trimming took 0 bases from V and 7 from J, leaving 7 bases between them. As DNA, the CDR3 is TGTGCCTGGAGTGTATCCGGGGAGCAGTACTTC. Residues: CAWSVSGEQYF.